These 20 T cell receptor beta chains were all obtained from the same sample, sequenced in a study of T cell responses to AZD1222 COVID-19 vaccine. Assay: immunoSEQ multiplex PCR; the TCRdb copy retains only in-frame clones and omits some. The table has more than 100,000 clones, around 91% seen once. The specimen was peripheral blood, collected on day 0 of AZD1222 vaccination. These receptors came from an adult in good health.

The chain uses TRBV28 and TRBJ1-5; no clear D gene. The CDR3 has 16 residues. Trimming pared 4 bases from V and 0 bases from J, leaving 13 bases between. CDR1 is MDHEN, CDR2 SYDVKM, per germline. The CDR3 bases are TGTGCCAGCAGTTCCCCGGGCCCGGGTAGCAATCAGCCCCAGCATTTT. Translating it yields CASSSPGPGSNQPQHF. Combining the CDR3 with reference TRBV28 and TRBJ1-5 gives the whole variable domain DVKVTQSSRYLVKRTGEKVFLECVQDMDHENMFWYRQDPGLGLRLIYFSYDVKMKEKGDIPEGYSVSREKKERFSLILESASTNQTSMYLCASSSPGPGSNQPQHFGDGTRLSIL.

CDR3 in amino acids: CASSPLDRDLYYTF. As DNA, the CDR3 is TGTGCCAGTAGTCCCCTGGACAGGGACCTTTACTACACCTTC. The chain links TRBV19 to TRBJ1-2; 8 positions agree with TRBD1. Germline assignment: CDR1 LNHDA and CDR2 SQIVND (reference sequence). The trim removed 5 bases at V and 10 bases at J, leaving 12 bases unmatched. There are 14 residues in the CDR3.

This clone was picked up one time. This rearrangement joins TRBV7-2 to TRBJ2-5, with 8 bases lining up with TRBD2. The CDR3 covers 14 residues. CDR1 and CDR2 from the germline V gene are SGHTA and FQGNSA. V lost 5 bases, J lost 4 bases, and 6 bases stayed unmatched. Written as DNA, the CDR3 is TGTGCCAGCAGCCCAGCGGGAGTTGGAGAGACCCAGTACTTC. It specifies CASSPAGVGETQYF.

This clone was detected once. J is TRBJ1-2 and V is TRBV28, with D uncertain. The germline V and J ends were trimmed by 6 bases and 5 bases, with 16 bases remaining between them. The CDR3 length is 14 residues. Germline V gene data show CDR1 as MDHEN and CDR2 as SYDVKM. CDR3 in DNA: TGTGCCAGCAGCCCTACGCCCTACATTTATGGCTACACCTTC. Residues: CASSPTPYIYGYTF.

The chain joins TRBV28 to TRBJ2-7; no reliable D call. CDR1 is MDHEN and CDR2 is SYDVKM in the germline V gene. The V and J ends lost 7 bases and 4 bases respectively, with 11 bases between them. This CDR3 is built from 12 residues. CDR3 in DNA: TGTGCCAGCATGGAAAACGCGTACGAGCAGTACTTC. Its protein is CASMENAYEQYF.

The genes are TRBV7-9 and TRBJ2-2; D possibly corresponds to TRBD1 (5 bases). Looked up from germline, CDR1 is SEHNR and CDR2 is FQNEAQ (reference sequence). The CDR3 runs 14 residues. V gave up 0 bases and J gave up 7 bases, with 9 bases separating them. The CDR3 coding sequence is TGTGCCAGCAGCTTAGCCAGGGCGATCGGGGAGCTGTTTTTT. The encoded protein is CASSLARAIGELFF.

V usage is TRBV2 and J usage is TRBJ2-5; TRBD1 might be the D (6 bases). CDR3 length equals 15 residues. In germline, CDR1 is SNHLY, CDR2 FYNNEI. V lost 6 bases to trimming and J lost 1 base, with 15 bases between them. The CDR3 protein is CASRRDNEGQETQYF. CDR3 nucleotide sequence: TGTGCCAGCAGGAGGGACAACGAGGGCCAAGAGACCCAGTACTTC.

This rearrangement joins TRBV6-2 or TRBV6-3 to TRBJ2-7; TRBD2 matches at 10 bases. The CDR3 has 15 residues. J gave up 5 bases and V 6 bases, and 10 bases lay outside the gene matches. Germline V gene sequence: CDR1 MNHEY, CDR2 SVGEGT. DNA of the CDR3: TGTGCCAGCAGCACGACCGGGACTAGCGCCAACGAGCAGTACTTC. This gives the protein CASSTTGTSANEQYF.

This rearrangement joins TRBV11-1 to TRBJ2-7; the D gene is possibly TRBD2 (6 bases). Germline CDR1 and CDR2: SGHAT and FQDESV (reference sequence). CDR3 length: 16 residues. Trimming shortened V by 0 bases and J by 7 bases, and 19 bases separated the two germline ends. CDR3 DNA: TGTGCCAGCAGCTTAGCGAGAGGGAGGCCCATTGGGGAGCAGTACTTC. Protein product: CASSLARGRPIGEQYF.

The chain is built from TRBV24-1 and TRBJ1-4, with a weak D call TRBD1 (5 bases). Trimming took 4 bases from V and 7 from J, leaving 12 bases between them. The CDR3 runs 14 residues. Germline CDR1 is KGHDR and CDR2 is SFDVKD. The CDR3: CATSDGLGGEKLFF. CDR3 DNA: TGTGCCACCAGTGACGGTTTGGGGGGTGAAAAACTGTTTTTT.

CDR3 sequence reads: CASSLAGTGLGYGYTF. CDR3 bases: TGTGCCAGCAGCTTAGCCGGAACAGGGTTGGGCTATGGCTACACCTTC. The gene calls are TRBV7-2 and TRBJ1-2; tentative D call: TRBD1 (6 bases). V was clipped by 0 bases and J by 4 bases, with 15 bases between them. Germline CDR1 reads SGHTA; CDR2 reads FQGNSA. This CDR3 spans 16 amino acids.

This chain links TRBV30 with TRBJ2-1; 7 bases line up with TRBD2. Germline V lookup: CDR1 GTSNPN, CDR2 SVGIG (reference sequence). This CDR3 region has 14 residues. Germline trimming cut 4 bases from V and 4 bases from J; bases unmatched to any gene: 7. CDR3 coding DNA: TGTGCCTGGATTTGGGGAGGGGTATACAATGAGCAGTTCTTC. It specifies CAWIWGGVYNEQFF.

This rearrangement joins TRBV2 to TRBJ2-5; 10 bases are a match to TRBD2. The CDR3 loop spans 15 amino acids. J lost 5 bases, V lost 4 bases, and 7 bases had no gene match. The germline V gene has CDR1 SNHLY and CDR2 FYNNEI. Written as DNA, the CDR3 is TGTGCCAGCAGTGGCCTAGCGGGAGTTGTGGAGACCCAGTACTTC. This codes for CASSGLAGVVETQYF.

The rearrangement joins TRBV6-1 to TRBJ1-1; D unclear. The CDR3 consists of 17 residues. CDR1 is MNHNS, CDR2 SASEGT, per germline. V shed 2 bases and J shed 1 base, with 17 bases lying between them. The CDR3 bases are TGTGCCAGCAGTGAACGTCGTTTGGCAAGGACGAACACTGAAGCTTTCTTT. This sequence encodes CASSERRLARTNTEAFF.

Concerning this clone itself: The final CDR3 position lacks the conserved phenylalanine or tryptophan, pointing to a likely read error. The limits of the CDR3 on the DNA are not certain, so only TCRdb's listed CDR3 is given. This chain joins TRBV27 and TRBJ2-7; TRBD2 is the table's D call and was not checked against the DNA. The length of the CDR3 is 15 amino acids, counting both ends. Looked up from germline, CDR1 is MNHEY and CDR2 is SMNVEV (reference sequence). The CDR3 here is CASSTSIGGSGRLDL.

This sequence joins TRBV7-2 and TRBJ2-1; D uncertain. V was shortened by 1 base and J by 5 bases, with 12 bases between the two germline ends. The CDR3 sequence is 15 residues long. Germline loops: CDR1 SGHTA, CDR2 FQGNSA. Here the CDR3 DNA reads TGTGCCAGCAGCTTAGTGACCTCTGTTGACAATGAGCAGTTCTTC. It is translated as CASSLVTSVDNEQFF.

The chain links TRBV3-1 (or the pseudogene TRBV3-2) to TRBJ1-1; maybe TRBD1 (5 bases). The V end lost 3 bases, the J end lost 4 bases, and 12 bases lay between the germline ends. CDR1 and CDR2 (germline): LGHDT, YNNKEL (reference sequence). The CDR3 consists of 14 residues. CDR3 DNA: TGTGCCAGCAGCCAGGACACCCTAGGCACTGAAGCTTTCTTT. Encoded protein: CASSQDTLGTEAFF.

This chain uses TRBV15 with TRBJ2-1; D is ambiguous. The germline CDR1 and CDR2 sequences are LNHNV and YYDKDF (reference sequence). The V end lost 5 bases, the J end lost 5 bases, and 16 bases lay between the germline ends. The CDR3 length is 15 residues. The CDR3 region has the DNA TGTGCCACCAGCCGCCGGGCCGAATATGACAATGAGCAGTTCTTC. Its translation is CATSRRAEYDNEQFF.

The V and J genes are TRBV24-1 and TRBJ1-3; no clear D gene. The CDR3 consists of 12 residues. CDR1 and CDR2 from the germline V gene are KGHDR and SFDVKD. V lost 4 bases and J 4 bases, leaving 4 bases between the germline ends. CDR3 sequence: CATSDPGNTIYF. The CDR3 region has the DNA TGTGCCACCAGTGACCCGGGAAACACCATATATTTT.

J is TRBJ1-2 and V is TRBV19, with TRBD1 matching 8 bases. Germline V lookup: CDR1 LNHDA, CDR2 SQIVND (reference sequence). This CDR3 has 14 residues. The V segment lost 4 bases and the J segment 4 bases; nucleotides outside the gene matches: 5. CDR3 sequence (DNA): TGTGCCAGTAGTACCCTGGACAGGGTCTATGGCTACACCTTC. Its translation is CASSTLDRVYGYTF. Full variable domain (outside the CDR3, taken from reference TRBV19 and TRBJ1-2): DGGITQSPKYLFRKEGQNVTLSCEQNLNHDAMYWYRQDPGQGLRLIYYSQIVNDFQKGDIAEGYSVSREKKESFPLTVTSAQKNPTAFYLCASSTLDRVYGYTFGSGTRLTVV.